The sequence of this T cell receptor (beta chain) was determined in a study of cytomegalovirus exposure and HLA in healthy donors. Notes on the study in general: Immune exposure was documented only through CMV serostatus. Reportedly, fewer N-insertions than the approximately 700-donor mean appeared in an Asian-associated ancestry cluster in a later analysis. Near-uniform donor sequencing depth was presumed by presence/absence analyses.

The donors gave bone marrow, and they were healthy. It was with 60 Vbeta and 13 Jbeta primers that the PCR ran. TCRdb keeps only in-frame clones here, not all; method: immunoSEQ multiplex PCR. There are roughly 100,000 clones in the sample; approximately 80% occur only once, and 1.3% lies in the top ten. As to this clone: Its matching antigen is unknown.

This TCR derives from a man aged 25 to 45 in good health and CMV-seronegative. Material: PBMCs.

The CDR3 DNA sequence: TGCGCCAGCAGCTATAGCGCCGGGACAGTTCCCTACAATGAGCAGTTCTTC. Encoded protein: CASSYSAGTVPYNEQFF. This chain joins TRBV5-1 and TRBJ2-1; TRBD1 matches 7 bases. The CDR3 sequence is 17 residues long. Germline values: CDR1 SGHRS, CDR2 YFSETQ. The junction had 11 bases not matched to a gene; V was cut back by 3 bases and J by 2 bases.